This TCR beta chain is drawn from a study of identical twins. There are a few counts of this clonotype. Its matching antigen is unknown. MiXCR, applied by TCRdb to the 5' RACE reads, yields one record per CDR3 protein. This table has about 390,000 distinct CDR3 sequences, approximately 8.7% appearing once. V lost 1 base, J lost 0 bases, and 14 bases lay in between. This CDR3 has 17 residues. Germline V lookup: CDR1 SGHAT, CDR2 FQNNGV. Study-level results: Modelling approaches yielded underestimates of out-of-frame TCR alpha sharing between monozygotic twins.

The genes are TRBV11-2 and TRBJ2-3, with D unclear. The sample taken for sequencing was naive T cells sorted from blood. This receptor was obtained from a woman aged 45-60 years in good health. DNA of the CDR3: TGTGCCAGCAGCTTAGGGTGGGGTGGACCTAGCACAGATACGCAGTATTTT. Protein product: CASSLGWGGPSTDTQYF.